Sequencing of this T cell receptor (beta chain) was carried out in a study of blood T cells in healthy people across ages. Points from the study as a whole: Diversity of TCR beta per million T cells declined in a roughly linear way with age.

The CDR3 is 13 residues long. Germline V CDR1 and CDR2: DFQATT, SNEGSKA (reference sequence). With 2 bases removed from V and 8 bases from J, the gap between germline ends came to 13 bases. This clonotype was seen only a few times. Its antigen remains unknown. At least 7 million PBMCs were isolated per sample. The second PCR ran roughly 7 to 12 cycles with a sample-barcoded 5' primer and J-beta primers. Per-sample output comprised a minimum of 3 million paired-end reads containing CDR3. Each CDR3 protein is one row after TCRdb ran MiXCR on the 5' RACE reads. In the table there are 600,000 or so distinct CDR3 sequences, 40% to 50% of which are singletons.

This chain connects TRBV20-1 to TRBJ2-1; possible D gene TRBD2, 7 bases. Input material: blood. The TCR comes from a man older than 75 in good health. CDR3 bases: TGCAGTGCTAGATTCTCGGGGGGCTATGAGCAGTTCTTC. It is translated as CSARFSGGYEQFF.